This entry describes one T cell receptor beta chain. The data stem from a study of cytomegalovirus exposure and HLA in healthy donors. The CDR3 runs to 13 residues. V shed 6 bases and J shed 1 base, with 9 bases lying between them. Germline CDR1 reads MNHEY; CDR2 reads SVGAGI. The PCR used 60 Vbeta and 13 Jbeta primers. This table comes from immunoSEQ multiplex PCR, and its TCRdb copy is limited to in-frame clones, with some not included. The table includes some 110,000 clones, 9% to 10% detected once. Material for sequencing was PBMCs. This TCR was recovered from a man between 25 and 39 years old in good health and CMV-seronegative. This chain uses TRBV6-5 with TRBJ1-1; TRBD1 might be the D (5 bases). This CDR3 is CASSWGGNTEAFF. Written as DNA, the CDR3 is TGTGCCAGCAGCTGGGGGGGGAACACTGAAGCTTTCTTT.